This T cell receptor (beta chain) was sequenced for a study of blood T cell repertoires in COVID-19. Produced via immunoSEQ multiplex PCR; TCRdb's table is partial and in-frame only. Of around 250,000 clones listed, about 85% are singletons. V was shortened by 7 bases and J by 3 bases, with 15 bases between the two germline ends. CDR1 and CDR2 (germline): LNHDA, SQIVND (reference sequence). This CDR3 is 15 amino acids long. Sequenced: peripheral blood. This chain connects TRBV19 to TRBJ2-2; D may be TRBD2 (6 bases). The receptor's source is a man younger than 35 with active or convalescent COVID-19. This CDR3 reads CASTPFGGDTGELFF. CDR3 in DNA: TGTGCCAGTACCCCTTTCGGGGGAGACACCGGGGAGCTGTTTTTT.